The clone carrying this TCR beta chain was seen repeatedly, ten times or more. Antigen unknown. Germline CDR1 and CDR2: SGHVS and FNYEAQ. Between the trimmed V and J ends, which lost 3 bases and 4 bases, there was a span of 13 bases. CDR3 length equals 15 residues. The record originates from a study of T cell repertoires in cytomegalovirus infection. Findings and caveats of the study: CMV-specific TCR beta clonotypes restricted by HLA-C dominated the ex vivo response. Totalled public TCR beta family frequency picked out people who carried CMV plus the relevant HLA.

MiXCR, applied by TCRdb to the reads, yields one record per CDR3 protein. The sample contains about 110,000 distinct CDR3 sequences, about 33% of which appear only once. The sample in question was CD8+ T cells from cultured PBMCs, obtained from culture after CMV antigen stimulation. This TCR derives from a human donor in good health (CMV status not recorded). Some clones in this sample may be carry-over from other donors' samples. V gene TRBV7-6 combines with J gene TRBJ1-3, with a weak D call TRBD1 (6 bases). The CDR3 region has the DNA TGTGCCAGCAGCTTGTCCAGGGGAGAGGGAAACACCATATATTTT. It encodes CASSLSRGEGNTIYF.